The present T cell receptor beta chain was sequenced within a study of T cell responses to AZD1222 COVID-19 vaccine. This clone turned up a few times. Its cognate antigen is unknown. TCRdb's copy holds only in-frame clones and misses some; the assay was immunoSEQ multiplex PCR. The table shows 84,000 or so clones, with about 87% occurring only once. Study-wide results and limits: Variant regions that are unmutated are reportedly the target of nearly half of spike-specific TCRs. Along spike, vaccine-associated CD4 TCRs were found throughout, with dominance at 160-218 and 743-854.

The J segment lost 0 bases and the V segment lost 4 bases, leaving 14 bases of the junction unmatched. Germline values: CDR1 LGHDT, CDR2 YNNKEL (reference sequence). The CDR3 length is 20 residues. The sequence was collected from an adult in good health. V is TRBV3-1 (or the pseudogene TRBV3-2) and J is TRBJ2-1; 11 nucleotides line up with TRBD2. The sample here was peripheral blood, taken on day 0 of AZD1222 vaccination. For the CDR3, the DNA is TGTGCCAGCAGCCTCATGGGGGGACTAGCGGACTTAATCTCCTACAATGAGCAGTTCTTC. The encoded protein is CASSLMGGLADLISYNEQFF.